Presented here are 4 T cell receptor beta chains from one specimen sequenced in a study of monozygotic twins with cystic fibrosis. Here immunoSEQ multiplex PCR was the method, and the copy in TCRdb shows in-frame clones only, minus some. The table lists roughly 20,000 clones, under 95% of them singletons. Material: blood. The receptor source for this set is a girl aged 2 to 10 with cystic fibrosis.

The V gene is TRBV6-6, the J gene TRBJ1-5, with D uncertain. The CDR3 totals 13 residues. Germline lookup yields CDR1 MNHNY and CDR2 SVGAGI (reference sequence). The V end lost 6 bases, the J end lost 5 bases, and 11 bases lay between the germline ends. The CDR3 DNA sequence: TGTGCCAGCAGCCATTTCCGGGATCAGCCCCAGCATTTT. Translating gives CASSHFRDQPQHF.

V and J are TRBV21-1 and TRBJ2-3; the table's D call TRBD2 went unverified against the DNA. TRBV21-1 constitutes a pseudogene. This CDR3 is 16 amino acids long. The CDR3 region has the DNA TGTGCCAGCAGCAAAATCGGGGGGCCCGAAGAAGATACGCAGTATTTT. This translates into CASSKIGGPEEDTQYF.

The J gene is TRBJ2-3, the V gene TRBV4-1, with a possible D match to TRBD1 (5 bases). CDR1 is MGHRA, CDR2 YSYEKL, per germline. The ends were cut back, 3 bases at V and 2 bases at J, with 12 bases in the middle. This CDR3 has 15 residues. This CDR3 is CASSHPTEVTDTQYF. In DNA, the CDR3 is TGCGCCAGCAGCCACCCGACAGAAGTCACAGATACGCAGTATTTT.

J is TRBJ1-2 and V is TRBV6-6; perhaps TRBD1 as D (5 bases). This CDR3 has 16 amino acids. V was pared by 4 bases and J by 8 bases, with 23 bases between. Germline V gene data show CDR1 as MNHNY and CDR2 as SVGAGI (reference sequence). The CDR3 sequence is CASSLIAGTSNRGYTF. CDR3 in DNA: TGTGCCAGCAGTTTGATCGCCGGGACTTCCAATCGGGGCTACACCTTC.